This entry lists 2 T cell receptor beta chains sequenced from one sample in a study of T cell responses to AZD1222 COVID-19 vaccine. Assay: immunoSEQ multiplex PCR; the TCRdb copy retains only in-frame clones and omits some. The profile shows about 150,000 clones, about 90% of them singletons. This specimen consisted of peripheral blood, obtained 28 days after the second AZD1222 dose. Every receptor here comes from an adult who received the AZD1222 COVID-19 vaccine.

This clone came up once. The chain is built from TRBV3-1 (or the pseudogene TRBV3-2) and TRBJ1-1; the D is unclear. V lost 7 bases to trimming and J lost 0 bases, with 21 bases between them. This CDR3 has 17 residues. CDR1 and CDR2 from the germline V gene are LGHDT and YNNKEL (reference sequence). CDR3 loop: CASTQTGKGGLNTEAFF. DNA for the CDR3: TGTGCCAGCACTCAGACGGGGAAAGGAGGCTTGAACACTGAAGCTTTCTTT.

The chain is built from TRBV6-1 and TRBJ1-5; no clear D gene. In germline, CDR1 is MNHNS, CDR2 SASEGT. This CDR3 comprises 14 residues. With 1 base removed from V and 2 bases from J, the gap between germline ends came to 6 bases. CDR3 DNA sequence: TGTGCCAGCAGTGAAGTTTCCGGCAATCAGCCCCAGCATTTT. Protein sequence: CASSEVSGNQPQHF.